The T cell receptor beta chain under discussion was sequenced for a study of T-cell memory formation after mild COVID-19. Findings and caveats of the study: Whether day 37 second-wave clones are SARS-CoV-2-specific was not confirmed. Contracting CD4+ clones were located mainly in CM and EM, and CD8+ clones in EMRA.

TCR alpha and TCR beta cDNA libraries with sample barcodes and UMIs came from 5'RACE using constant-segment primers. Using its own MiXCR run on the 5' RACE reads, TCRdb lists one record per CDR3 protein. The sample contains 350,000 or so distinct CDR3 sequences, roughly 19% of which appear only once. In regard to this clonotype: Its antigen is still unknown.

CDR3 size: 13 residues. V shed 10 bases and J shed 0 bases, with 13 bases lying between them. The clonotype comes from a man younger than 30 who had mild COVID-19 (a few samples of this study predate the infection). Cell type and time point are not known. The V call is TRBV12-3 or TRBV12-4, the J call TRBJ2-7; D is possibly TRBD2 (6 bases). The sequenced sample consisted of PBMCs or a T cell subset sorted from them (not recorded which). The CDR3 protein is CATAWRVSYEQYF. CDR3 coding DNA: TGTGCCACCGCGTGGAGGGTCTCCTACGAGCAGTACTTC.